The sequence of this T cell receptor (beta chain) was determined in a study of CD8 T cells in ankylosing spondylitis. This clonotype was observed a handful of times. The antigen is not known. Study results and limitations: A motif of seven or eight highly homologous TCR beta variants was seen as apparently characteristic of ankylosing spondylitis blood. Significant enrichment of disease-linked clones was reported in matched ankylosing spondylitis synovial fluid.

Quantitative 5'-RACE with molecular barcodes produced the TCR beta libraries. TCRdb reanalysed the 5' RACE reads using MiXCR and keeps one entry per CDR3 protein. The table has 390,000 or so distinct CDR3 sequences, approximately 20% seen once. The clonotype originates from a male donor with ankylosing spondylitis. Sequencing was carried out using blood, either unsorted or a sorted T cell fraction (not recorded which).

This CDR3 is CASSQGENTEAFF. The CDR3 coding sequence is TGTGCCAGCAGCCAAGGAGAGAACACTGAAGCTTTCTTT. This chain joins TRBV3-1 and TRBJ1-1; unclear D gene. With 1 base removed from V and 1 base from J, the gap between germline ends came to 4 bases. CDR1 and CDR2 (germline): LGHDT, YNNKEL (reference sequence). This CDR3 region has 13 residues.